The present TCR beta chain was sequenced within a study of blood T cell repertoires in COVID-19. In the study overall: Samples taken during acute and convalescent COVID-19 were collected in the United States, Italy and Spain. T cells, B-cell-depleted T cells, or PBMCs supplied cDNA or gDNA.

TCRdb keeps only in-frame clones here, not all; method: immunoSEQ multiplex PCR. The sample lists about 200,000 clones, approximately 81% seen once, with 6% to 9.5% in the top ten. With 4 bases removed from V and 3 bases from J, the gap between germline ends came to 15 bases. The CDR3 runs to 16 residues. Germline V gives CDR1 MGHRA, CDR2 YSYEKL. Sequencing was performed on peripheral blood. The TCR was taken from an elderly woman with acute or convalescent COVID-19. The chain links TRBV4-1 to TRBJ1-4; D not certain. The CDR3 nucleotides read TGCGCCAGCAGCCTGAGACCCACGGGTTCTAATGAAAAACTGTTTTTT. This sequence encodes CASSLRPTGSNEKLFF.